The 30 T cell receptor beta chains reported below all come from one sample, sequenced in a study of CD8 T cells in Susac syndrome. RNA was extracted with the RNeasy kit, and a quantity of roughly 0.5 to 1 ug was reverse transcribed using random hexamers. TCRdb re-analysed the immunoSEQ multiplex PCR reads in MiXCR, keeping a single row per CDR3 protein. Of 150,000 or so distinct CDR3 sequences listed, about 91% are singletons. The sequenced material came from CD4+ T cells from PBMCs. The receptors originated from a human donor in good health.

The CDR3 DNA sequence: TGTGCCAGCTCACCCAGGCGGCTAGCGGAGGCCTACAATGAGCAGTTCTTC. Amino acids: CASSPRRLAEAYNEQFF. V usage is TRBV18 and J usage is TRBJ2-1; 7 bases fit TRBD2. Germline assignment: CDR1 KGHSH and CDR2 LQKENI. The CDR3 contains 17 residues. The V and J ends lost 3 bases and 2 bases, in that order; junction bases with no gene match: 10.

V gene TRBV10-3 combines with J gene TRBJ1-1; possible D gene TRBD1, 6 bases. Germline-derived CDR1 and CDR2 are ENHRY and SYGVKD. This CDR3 has 14 amino acids. V was clipped by 2 bases and J by 1 base, with 8 bases between them. CDR3 residues: CAISETGPNTEAFF. As DNA, the CDR3 is TGTGCCATCAGTGAGACAGGGCCGAACACTGAAGCTTTCTTT.

This chain uses TRBV18 with TRBJ2-7; 8 bases fit TRBD1. CDR3 length equals 16 residues. The J segment lost 0 bases and the V segment lost 6 bases, leaving 10 bases of the junction unmatched. The V gene's germline CDR1 is KGHSH and CDR2 LQKENI. The CDR3 sequence: CASSRQGRESSYEQYF. CDR3 coding DNA: TGTGCCAGCTCCCGACAGGGGCGAGAGAGCTCCTACGAGCAGTACTTC.

CDR3 sequence reads: CASTPPGGTRGNEQFF. The CDR3 DNA reads TGTGCCAGCACCCCCCCGGGTGGGACTAGGGGGAATGAGCAGTTCTTC. The rearrangement links TRBV5-4 to TRBJ2-1; TRBD2 aligns across 8 bases. CDR3 length: 16 residues. Germline V lookup: CDR1 SGHNT, CDR2 YYREEE (reference sequence). With 6 bases clipped from V and 7 bases from J, the junction kept 15 bases outside the gene matches.

This clonotype was detected once. The CDR3 carries no conserved terminal phenylalanine or tryptophan, so it likely arises from a read error. V usage is TRBV5-1 and J usage is TRBJ2-5; 10 bases are a match to TRBD1. Germline V gene data show CDR1 as SGHRS and CDR2 as YFSETQ. The CDR3 is 13 amino acids. With 3 bases clipped from V and 4 bases from J, the junction kept 0 bases outside the gene matches. CDR3 amino acids: CASSWTGGETQYL. CDR3 DNA sequence: TGCGCCAGCAGCTGGACAGGGGGAGAGACCCAGTACTTG.

This chain uses TRBV29-1 with TRBJ1-1; D is unclear. Deletions cut 7 bases from V and 1 base from J, with 16 bases between. CDR3 length: 14 residues. CDR1 and CDR2 (germline): SQVTM, ANQGSEA. The CDR3: CSATLRIPNTEAFF. DNA for the CDR3: TGCAGCGCCACCCTACGCATACCGAACACTGAAGCTTTCTTT.

The rearrangement uses TRBV27 and TRBJ2-5, with 10 positions matching TRBD1. J gave up 2 bases and V 5 bases, and 5 bases lay outside the gene matches. Per germline, CDR1 MNHEY and CDR2 SMNVEV (reference sequence). The CDR3 length is 15 residues. Here the CDR3 reads CASSGPGQGQETQYF. Here the CDR3 DNA reads TGTGCCAGCAGTGGGCCGGGACAGGGGCAAGAGACCCAGTACTTC.

This clonotype came up a few times. V gene TRBV13 combines with J gene TRBJ2-5; D may match TRBD1 or TRBD2 (6 bases each). V was cut by 7 bases and J by 2 bases, with 14 bases left in between. The CDR3 is 14 amino acids. The germline V gene encodes CDR1 PRHDT and CDR2 FYEKMQ (reference sequence). Here the CDR3 DNA reads TGTGCCAGCACTCCGGAGGGGGTTCAAGAGACCCAGTACTTC. Encoded protein: CASTPEGVQETQYF.

V usage is TRBV7-9 and J usage is TRBJ1-2, with D maybe TRBD1 (6 bases). V gave up 2 bases and J gave up 4 bases, with 11 bases separating them. Per germline, CDR1 SEHNR and CDR2 FQNEAQ (reference sequence). This CDR3 is built from 14 residues. This chain's CDR3 is CASSLLGAGYGYTF. Here the CDR3 DNA reads TGTGCCAGCAGCTTACTGGGGGCTGGCTATGGCTACACCTTC.

The CDR3 is CASSPPGPVNEKLFF. CDR3 in DNA: TGTGCCAGCAGCCCGCCGGGACCGGTTAATGAAAAACTGTTTTTT. This sequence joins TRBV7-8 and TRBJ1-4; D possibly corresponds to TRBD1 (5 bases). Trimming removed 5 bases from V and 4 bases from J, with 14 bases in between. CDR3 length equals 15 residues. Germline V gene lookup returns CDR1 SGHVS and CDR2 FQNEAQ. Combining the CDR3 with reference TRBV7-8 and TRBJ1-4 gives the whole variable domain GAGVSQSPRYKVAKRGQDVALRCDPISGHVSLFWYQQALGQGPEFLTYFQNEAQLDKSGLPSDRFFAERPEGSVSTLKIQRTQQEDSAVYLCASSPPGPVNEKLFFGSGTQLSVL.

V is TRBV3-1 and J is TRBJ1-1; unclear D gene. V was cut by 3 bases and J by 8 bases, with 7 bases left in between. The CDR3 has 11 residues. From germline, CDR1 is LGHDT and CDR2 YNNKEL (reference sequence). CDR3 residues: CASSQRLEAFF. Written as DNA, the CDR3 is TGTGCCAGCAGCCAGCGCCTCGAAGCTTTCTTT.

The rearrangement uses TRBV5-1 and TRBJ1-1; D not certain. Trimming took off 3 bases at V and 1 base at J, with 10 bases between the two ends. Germline CDR1 reads SGHRS; CDR2 reads YFSETQ. This CDR3 has 14 amino acids. The CDR3 sequence is CASSSQQRNTEAFF. Here the CDR3 DNA reads TGCGCCAGCAGCTCCCAACAAAGGAACACTGAAGCTTTCTTT.

The chain has TRBV7-9 and TRBJ1-5; D uncertain. V was pared by 2 bases and J by 6 bases, with 11 bases between. The CDR3 extends over 14 amino acids. The germline V gene has CDR1 SEHNR and CDR2 FQNEAQ (reference sequence). CDR3 in DNA: TGTGCCAGCAGCTTATCGAGCTTTGTTCAGCCCCAGCATTTT. Translation: CASSLSSFVQPQHF.

The chain combines TRBV5-1 with TRBJ1-4, with D hard to call. Between the trimmed V and J ends, which lost 0 bases and 8 bases, there was a span of 11 bases. The germline V gene encodes CDR1 SGHRS and CDR2 YFSETQ. The CDR3 loop spans 14 amino acids. In DNA, the CDR3 is TGCGCCAGCAGCTTGGCCCTCAGCGGGGAAAAACTGTTTTTT. Residues: CASSLALSGEKLFF.

This clonotype was detected only once. J is TRBJ1-2 and V is TRBV18; D unresolved. CDR1 and CDR2 (germline): KGHSH, LQKENI. There are 13 residues in the CDR3. V was cut by 3 bases and J by 8 bases, with 13 bases left in between. In DNA form, the CDR3 reads TGTGCCAGCTCACCCTCGGACGGAGGAGGCTACACCTTC. It encodes CASSPSDGGGYTF.

The chain recombines TRBV29-1 with TRBJ2-1; 11 bases are shared with TRBD2. V was pared by 1 base and J by 4 bases, with 15 bases of the junction left unmatched. This CDR3 region has 19 residues. Germline lookup yields CDR1 SQVTM and CDR2 ANQGSEA. The CDR3 DNA reads TGCAGCGTTGAAGCAAGGGGCCTAAGGCGACTAGCGGGGTACAATGAGCAGTTCTTC. Translating gives CSVEARGLRRLAGYNEQFF.

The V and J genes are TRBV2 and TRBJ1-6; 9 bases match TRBD1. CDR3 length: 14 amino acids. With 5 bases clipped from V and 10 bases from J, the junction kept 6 bases outside the gene matches. CDR1 SNHLY and CDR2 FYNNEI come from the germline V gene. The CDR3 bases are TGTGCCAGCAGTCAAACAGGGGGCAAATCACCCCTCCACTTT. Its translation: CASSQTGGKSPLHF.

The genes are TRBV28 and TRBJ1-5, with 7 bases that match TRBD1. V shed 8 bases and J 0 bases; nucleotides not matched to a gene: 10. This CDR3 region has 16 residues. CDR1 MDHEN and CDR2 SYDVKM come from the germline V gene. The DNA of the CDR3 is TGTGCCAGCCGAGACAGGGCAGGTTCTAGCAATCAGCCCCAGCATTTT. Translation: CASRDRAGSSNQPQHF.

In this sample, this clonotype turned up once. The chain employs TRBV7-2 and TRBJ2-5, with TRBD2 identical over 10 bases. The CDR3 has 17 residues. The junction had 14 bases not matched to a gene; V was cut back by 5 bases and J by 5 bases. The germline V gene encodes CDR1 SGHTA and CDR2 FQGNSA. CDR3 bases: TGTGCCAGCAGCCCATGGGCTAGCGGGGGAGCCTTGGAGACCCAGTACTTC. It yields the protein CASSPWASGGALETQYF.

The chain recombines TRBV15 with TRBJ2-1; 7 bases align to TRBD2. V shed 5 bases and J 4 bases; nucleotides not matched to a gene: 14. The CDR3 totals 17 residues. Germline assignment: CDR1 LNHNV and CDR2 YYDKDF (reference sequence). CDR3 in amino acids: CATSSPRRGLVYNEQFF. The DNA for the CDR3 is TGTGCCACCAGCTCACCGCGTCGCGGACTAGTTTACAATGAGCAGTTCTTC.

The V gene is TRBV29-1, the J gene TRBJ1-1; 10 bases map to TRBD1. Germline CDR1 SQVTM, CDR2 ANQGSEA. Trimming at V came to 6 bases and at J to 3 bases, leaving 7 bases not matched to a gene. This CDR3 comprises 14 residues. The CDR3 sequence: CSVAGTGADTEAFF. In DNA, the CDR3 is TGCAGCGTCGCCGGGACAGGGGCGGACACTGAAGCTTTCTTT.

This clonotype was seen a handful of times. The CDR3 DNA sequence: TGTGCCAGCAGCTTAGGCGGGACCTACGAGCAGTACTTC. Residues: CASSLGGTYEQYF. The chain recombines TRBV5-4 with TRBJ2-7, with a possible D match to TRBD2 (6 bases). Looked up from germline, CDR1 is SGHNT and CDR2 is YYREEE (reference sequence). V gave up 2 bases and J gave up 2 bases, with 8 bases separating them. CDR3 length: 13 residues.

V and J are TRBV28 and TRBJ2-6; D may be TRBD1 (6 bases). The CDR3 runs 16 residues. Germline V gives CDR1 MDHEN, CDR2 SYDVKM. Trimming took off 0 bases at V and 0 bases at J, with 6 bases between the two ends. The CDR3: CASSLWDSSGANVLTF. In DNA form, the CDR3 reads TGTGCCAGCAGTTTATGGGACAGCTCTGGGGCCAACGTCCTGACTTTC.

This rearrangement joins TRBV18 to TRBJ2-4; TRBD1 agrees at 8 bases. The germline CDR1 and CDR2 sequences are KGHSH and LQKENI. Trimming took 3 bases from V and 6 from J; bases not matched to a gene: 4. This CDR3 has 14 residues. CDR3 in amino acids: CASSPQGAVNIQYF. The CDR3 nucleotides read TGTGCCAGCTCACCGCAGGGGGCCGTAAACATTCAGTACTTC.

The V gene is TRBV6-6, the J gene TRBJ1-4; D gene unclear. Germline V gene lookup returns CDR1 MNHNY and CDR2 SVGAGI (reference sequence). The CDR3 covers 14 residues. The V gene lost 0 bases and the J gene lost 8 bases, with 10 bases spanning the gap. CDR3 sequence (DNA): TGTGCCAGCAGTTACTCGAAACTAGCGGAAAAACTGTTTTTT. Translation: CASSYSKLAEKLFF.

J is TRBJ1-4 and V is TRBV2; a weak D match, TRBD1 (5 bases). The CDR3 has 13 amino acids. Germline CDR1 SNHLY, CDR2 FYNNEI. V lost 6 bases and J 4 bases, leaving 9 bases between the germline ends. This CDR3 is CASRAGINEKLFF. In DNA form, the CDR3 reads TGTGCCAGCAGGGCAGGGATTAATGAAAAACTGTTTTTT.

The chain links TRBV4-3 to TRBJ2-7; D not resolved. The germline V gene has CDR1 LGHNA and CDR2 YSLEER. The CDR3 spans 14 residues. The V end lost 4 bases, the J end lost 4 bases, and 14 bases lay between the germline ends. CDR3 sequence (DNA): TGCGCCAGCAGCCCCAGTTTCGGAGAGTACGAGCAGTACTTC. Translated, it gives CASSPSFGEYEQYF.

The V and J genes are TRBV6-6 and TRBJ1-1; 7 bases match TRBD1. After removal of 5 bases from V and 1 base from J, the junction contained 10 bases not matched to a gene. Germline CDR1 is MNHNY and CDR2 is SVGAGI (reference sequence). CDR3 length equals 16 residues. This chain's CDR3 is CASSLIGGAGNTEAFF. The CDR3, as DNA: TGTGCCAGCAGTCTGATAGGGGGCGCTGGGAACACTGAAGCTTTCTTT.

The rearrangement links TRBV11-2 to TRBJ2-2; TRBD2 matches at 7 bases. There are 15 residues in the CDR3. Germline trimming cut 5 bases from V and 5 bases from J; bases unmatched to any gene: 8. The germline V gene has CDR1 SGHAT and CDR2 FQNNGV. As DNA, the CDR3 is TGTGCCAGCAGCACGGCGCTTAGCGGGACCGGGGAGCTGTTTTTT. It specifies CASSTALSGTGELFF.

This clonotype has just one count. The CDR3 here is CASSVRDPRSTDTQYF. CDR3 nucleotides: TGTGCCAGCAGCGTCCGGGATCCCCGTAGCACAGATACGCAGTATTTT. V gene TRBV7-2 combines with J gene TRBJ2-3; TRBD2 is a possible D gene (5 bases). Per germline, CDR1 SGHTA and CDR2 FQGNSA. CDR3 length: 16 residues. The V and J ends lost 5 bases and 0 bases respectively, with 15 bases between them.